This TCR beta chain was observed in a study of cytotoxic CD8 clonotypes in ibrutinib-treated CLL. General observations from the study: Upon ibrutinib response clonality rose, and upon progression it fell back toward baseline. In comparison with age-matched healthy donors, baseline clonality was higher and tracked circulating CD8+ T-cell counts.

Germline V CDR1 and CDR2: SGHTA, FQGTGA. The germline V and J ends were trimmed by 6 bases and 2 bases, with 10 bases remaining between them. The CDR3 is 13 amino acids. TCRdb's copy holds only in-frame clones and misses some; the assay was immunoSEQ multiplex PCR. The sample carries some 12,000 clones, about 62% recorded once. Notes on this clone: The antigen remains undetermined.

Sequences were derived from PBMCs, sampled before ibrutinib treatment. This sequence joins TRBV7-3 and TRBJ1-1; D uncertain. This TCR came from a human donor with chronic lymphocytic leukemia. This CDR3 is CASRVGLNTEAFF. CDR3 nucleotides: TGTGCCAGCAGGGTAGGCCTAAACACTGAAGCTTTCTTT.